These T cell receptor beta chains were read from a single sample in a study of tumor-infiltrating lymphocytes in glioblastoma multiforme. TCRdb re-called the multiplex PCR reads with MiXCR, one entry per CDR3 protein. This table has about 8,400 distinct CDR3 sequences, around 74% appearing once. Sequenced sample: brain tumor tissue. The receptors were sampled from a male donor with glioblastoma. CDR3s include the opening cysteine and the closing phenylalanine or tryptophan. Fields, in order: J gene, V gene, D gene, clone size, CDR3 DNA, CDR3 protein. The D gene is left open where the match is weak. Clone size appears in some rows only: once, few, many, or a class for an expanded clone.

>TRBJ2-3|TRBV29-1|-|few
TGCAGCGTTGATAAGCCTAGTGGACCCACAGATACGCAGTATTTT
CSVDKPSGPTDTQYF
>TRBJ1-5|TRBV6-1|-|many
TGTGCCAGCAGTGAAGTCGGGACGGACAATCAGCCCCAGCATTTT
CASSEVGTDNQPQHF
>TRBJ2-1|TRBV12-3/TRBV12-4|TRBD2|-
TGTGCCAGCAGTTTGGTGGGACTAGCGGGACGCAATGAGCAGTTCTTC
CASSLVGLAGRNEQFF
>TRBJ2-3|TRBV7-9|-|-
TGTGCCAGCAGCCTAGGGCCCCAACCTAGCACAGATACGCAGTATTTT
CASSLGPQPSTDTQYF
>TRBJ2-7|TRBV29-1|TRBD1|-
TGCAGCGTTTCCGGGACAGGGGGATACGAGCAGTACTTC
CSVSGTGGYEQYF
>TRBJ1-4|TRBV7-9|-|-
TGTGCCAGCAGCTCCTCCTGGGGGGAAAGATCGGAAAAACTGTTTTTT
CASSSSWGERSEKLFF
>TRBJ2-7|TRBV6-2/TRBV6-3|-|-
TGTGCCAGCAGTTACCGGGAATACGACGAGCAGTACTTC
CASSYREYDEQYF
>TRBJ2-4|TRBV2|-|many
TGTGCCAGCAGTGATAGGGGGGGGACGTCCAAAAACATTCAGTACTTC
CASSDRGGTSKNIQYF
>TRBJ2-1|TRBV11-2|TRBD1|-
TGTGCCAGCAGCTCCGGGACAGGGAAGGGTGAGCAGTTCTTC
CASSSGTGKGEQFF
>TRBJ2-1|TRBV10-1|TRBD2|-
TGCGCCAGCAGTTCTAGCGGGACGTGGGACGAGCAGTTATTC
CASSSSGTWDEQLF
>TRBJ2-1|TRBV7-9|TRBD2|-
TGTGCCAGCAGCCCCGGGCGGCTAGCGGGGGCGCGCTTCAATGAGCAGTTCTTC
CASSPGRLAGARFNEQFF
>TRBJ2-7|TRBV11-2|TRBD2|-
TGTGCCAGCAGCTATGGGGCTAGCGGATTCTACGAGCAGTACTTC
CASSYGASGFYEQYF
>TRBJ2-5|TRBV11-2|-|-
TGTGCCAGCAGCTTAGGTACGGCAGCCGGACAAGAGACCCTGTACTTC
CASSLGTAAGQETLYF
>TRBJ2-2|TRBV7-3|-|many
TGTGCCAGCAGCTTAAGAGCAGGATCGACCGGGGAGCTGTTTTTT
CASSLRAGSTGELFF
>TRBJ2-2|TRBV12-3/TRBV12-4|-|-
TGTGCCAGCAGCCAGGACATCTCCGGGGAGCTGTTTTTT
CASSQDISGELFF
>TRBJ2-1|TRBV6-1|TRBD2|-
TGTGCCAGCAGTGAACGTAGCGGGATAAATGAGCAGTTCTTC
CASSERSGINEQFF
>TRBJ2-2|TRBV29-1|-|-
TGCAGCGCTAAGACAGGTTTTGGACGCACCGGGGAGCTGTTTTTT
CSAKTGFGRTGELFF
>TRBJ1-4|TRBV6-5|TRBD1|-
TGTGCCAGCAGGCCGACAGGGGGAGTCGAAAAACTGTTTTTT
CASRPTGGVEKLFF
>TRBJ2-1|TRBV11-2|-|-
-
CASSFYICSARDEGGLYEQFF
>TRBJ2-5|TRBV11-2|-|-
TGTGCTTGCAGCTTAGCAGTGGGCTTGCAAGAGACCCAGTACTTC
CACSLAVGLQETQYF
>TRBJ2-2|TRBV11-2|-|-
TGTGCCAGCACCCCATCATTCGGCCAAGAGCTACCGGTAAACACCGGGGAGCTGTTTTTC
CASTPSFGQELPVNTGELFF
>TRBJ1-4|TRBV11-2|-|-
TGTGCCAGCAGCCGCGGAAGTGGAGAGGAAACTGTTTTT
CASSRGSGEETVF
>TRBJ2-3|TRBV6-5|-|few
TGTGCCAGCACCTACGGGGATACGCAGTATTTT
CASTYGDTQYF
>TRBJ1-2|TRBV29-1|-|-
TGCAGCGCTATCGAGGGGGAGGGCTACGCCTTC
CSAIEGEGYAF
>TRBJ1-1|TRBV4-1|-|-
TGCGCCAGCAGCCAGCGGGAGAGCTCTGAAGCTTTCTTT
CASSQRESSEAFF
>TRBJ2-5|TRBV11-2|-|-
TGTGCCAACACCTCCTCGGTCGGGCGGGAGACCCAGTACTTC
CANTSSVGRETQYF
>TRBJ2-2|TRBV10-3|-|-
TGTGCCATCAGCCACCCGCCTCTTCAGGGAAGCACCGGGGAGCTGTTTTTT
CAISHPPLQGSTGELFF
>TRBJ1-1|TRBV11-3|-|-
TGTGCCAGCAGCTTCAAGGGTGCAGGACCGAACTCTGAAGCTTTCTTT
CASSFKGAGPNSEAFF
>TRBJ1-2|TRBV20-1|-|-
TGCAGTGCTAGATCGACACGGGTGGGCTCTTATGGCTACACCTTC
CSARSTRVGSYGYTF
>TRBJ1-2|TRBV11-2|TRBD1|-
TGTGCCAGCAGGGAACAGGGGGATGGCTACACCTTC
CASREQGDGYTF
>TRBJ2-2|TRBV6-1|-|once
TGTGCCAGCAGTAACACCGGGGAGCTGTTTTTT
CASSNTGELFF
>TRBJ2-5|TRBV11-2|TRBD1|-
TGTGCCAGCAGCTTACGGTTCCAGGGGGCAGGGGAGACCCAGTACTTC
CASSLRFQGAGETQYF
>TRBJ2-2|TRBV11-3|TRBD2|-
TGTGCCAGCAGCACCACCTCCGGACTAGCGGGAGAAACAGTGGAGCTGTTTTTT
CASSTTSGLAGETVELFF
>TRBJ1-2|TRBV20-1|-|-
TGCAGTGCGAAACCCGGAGGGCAGATATATGGCTACACCTTC
CSAKPGGQIYGYTF
>TRBJ1-4|TRBV4-3|-|few
TGCGCCAGCAGCCAAAGAGTGATGAATGAAAAACTGTTTTTT
CASSQRVMNEKLFF
>TRBJ1-6|TRBV11-3|TRBD1|few
TGTGCCAGCAGCGCGCGGACAGGGGGGGATTCACCCCTCCACTTT
CASSARTGGDSPLHF